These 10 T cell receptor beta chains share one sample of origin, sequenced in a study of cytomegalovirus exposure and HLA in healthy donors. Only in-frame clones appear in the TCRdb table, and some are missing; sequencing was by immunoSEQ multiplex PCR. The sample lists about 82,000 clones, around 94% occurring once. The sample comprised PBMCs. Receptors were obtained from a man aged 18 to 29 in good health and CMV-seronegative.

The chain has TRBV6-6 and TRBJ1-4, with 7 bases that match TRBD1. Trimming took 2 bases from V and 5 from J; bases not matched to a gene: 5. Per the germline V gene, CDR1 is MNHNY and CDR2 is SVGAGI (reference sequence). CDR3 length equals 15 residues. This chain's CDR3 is CASSYGPRGNEKLFF. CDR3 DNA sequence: TGTGCCAGCAGTTACGGGCCCAGGGGGAATGAAAAACTGTTTTTT.

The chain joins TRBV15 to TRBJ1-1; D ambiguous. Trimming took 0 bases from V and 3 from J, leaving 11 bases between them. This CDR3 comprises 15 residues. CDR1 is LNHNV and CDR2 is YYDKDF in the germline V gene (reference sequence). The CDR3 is CATSRDPGSDTEAFF. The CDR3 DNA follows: TGTGCCACCAGCAGAGATCCGGGGTCGGACACTGAAGCTTTCTTT.

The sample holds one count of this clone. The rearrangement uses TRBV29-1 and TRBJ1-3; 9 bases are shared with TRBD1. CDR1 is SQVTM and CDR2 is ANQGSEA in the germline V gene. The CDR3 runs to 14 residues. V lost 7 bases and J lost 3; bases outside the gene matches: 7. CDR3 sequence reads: CSGTGGRLGNTIYF. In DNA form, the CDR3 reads TGCAGCGGCACAGGGGGCCGCCTTGGAAACACCATATATTTT.

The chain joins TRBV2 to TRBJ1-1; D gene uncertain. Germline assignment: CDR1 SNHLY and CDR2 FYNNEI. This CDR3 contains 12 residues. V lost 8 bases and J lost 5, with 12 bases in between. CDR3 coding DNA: TGTGCCAGCCCGAGTGGAGGAACTGAAGCTTTCTTT. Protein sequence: CASPSGGTEAFF.

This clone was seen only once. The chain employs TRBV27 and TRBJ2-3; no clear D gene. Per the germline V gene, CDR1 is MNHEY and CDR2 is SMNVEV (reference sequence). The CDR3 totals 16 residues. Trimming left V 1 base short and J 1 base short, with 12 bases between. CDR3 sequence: CASSLWRPSGTDTQYF. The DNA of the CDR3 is TGTGCCAGCAGTTTATGGCGGCCGTCTGGCACAGATACGCAGTATTTT.

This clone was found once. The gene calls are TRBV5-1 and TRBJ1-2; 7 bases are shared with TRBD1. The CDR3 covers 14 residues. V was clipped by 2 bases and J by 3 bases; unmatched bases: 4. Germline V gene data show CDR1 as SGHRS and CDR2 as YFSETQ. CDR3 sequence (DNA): TGCGCCAGCAGCTTTCAAGGGGGCGACTATGGCTACACCTTC. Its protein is CASSFQGGDYGYTF. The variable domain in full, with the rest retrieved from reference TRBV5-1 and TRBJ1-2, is KAGVTQTPRYLIKTRGQQVTLSCSPISGHRSVSWYQQTPGQGLQFLFEYFSETQRNKGNFPGRFSGRQFSNSRSEMNVSTLELGDSALYLCASSFQGGDYGYTFGSGTRLTVV.

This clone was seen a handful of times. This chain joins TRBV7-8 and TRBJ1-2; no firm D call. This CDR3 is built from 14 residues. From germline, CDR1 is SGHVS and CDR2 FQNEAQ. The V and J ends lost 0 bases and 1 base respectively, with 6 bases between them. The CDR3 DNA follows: TGTGCCAGCAGCTTAGCGGCCTTTAACTATGGCTACACCTTC. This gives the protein CASSLAAFNYGYTF.

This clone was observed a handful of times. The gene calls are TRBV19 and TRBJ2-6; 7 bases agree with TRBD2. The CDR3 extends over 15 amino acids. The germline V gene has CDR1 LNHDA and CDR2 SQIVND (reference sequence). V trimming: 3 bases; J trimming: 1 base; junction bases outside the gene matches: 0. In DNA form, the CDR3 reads TGTGCCAGTAGTATGGGGGGGTCTGGGGCCAACGTCCTGACTTTC. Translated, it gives CASSMGGSGANVLTF. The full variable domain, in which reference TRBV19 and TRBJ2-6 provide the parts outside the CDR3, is DGGITQSPKYLFRKEGQNVTLSCEQNLNHDAMYWYRQDPGQGLRLIYYSQIVNDFQKGDIAEGYSVSREKKESFPLTVTSAQKNPTAFYLCASSMGGSGANVLTFGAGSRLTVL.

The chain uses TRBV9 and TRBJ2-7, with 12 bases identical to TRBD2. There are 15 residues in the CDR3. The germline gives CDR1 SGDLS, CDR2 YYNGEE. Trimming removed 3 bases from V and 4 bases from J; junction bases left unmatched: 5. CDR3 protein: CASSGGLAGRYEQYF. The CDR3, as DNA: TGTGCCAGCAGCGGAGGACTAGCGGGAAGGTACGAGCAGTACTTC.

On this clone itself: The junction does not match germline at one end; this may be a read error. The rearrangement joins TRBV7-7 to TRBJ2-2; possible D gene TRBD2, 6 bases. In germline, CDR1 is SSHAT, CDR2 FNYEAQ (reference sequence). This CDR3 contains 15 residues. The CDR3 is CASSQIGGFTGELFF. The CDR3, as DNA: TGTGCTAGCAGCCAGATCGGGGGATTTACCGGGGAGCTGTTTTTT.